This T cell receptor beta chain was profiled in a study of blood T cells in healthy people across ages. About the research overall: The capture of about one barcoded beta molecule per two T cells was achieved by template switching.

The ends lost 4 bases at V and 3 bases at J; junction bases unmatched: 2. There are 15 residues in the CDR3. Germline V lookup: CDR1 LNHNV, CDR2 YYDKDF (reference sequence). A second roughly 7 to 11 cycle PCR used barcoded and J-beta primers. MiXCR, applied by TCRdb to the 5' RACE reads, yields one record per CDR3 protein. This table holds some 850,000 distinct CDR3 sequences, about 26% found once. The same sample was also used in a study of T cells of mothers and their children.

What was sequenced was blood. This TCR derives from a boy younger than 18 in good health. The chain recombines TRBV15 with TRBJ2-5, with 13 bases identical to TRBD2. DNA of the CDR3: TGTGCCACCAGCACTGGACTAGCGGGAGAAGAGACCCAGTACTTC. The encoded protein is CATSTGLAGEETQYF.